This T cell receptor (beta chain) was found in a study of blood T cells in healthy people across ages. V lost 2 bases to trimming and J lost 4 bases, with 9 bases between them. Looked up from germline, CDR1 is MDHEN and CDR2 is SYDVKM. The CDR3 loop spans 15 amino acids. This clonotype appeared a few times. A sample-barcoded 5' primer and a J-beta primer mix were used in a second PCR of roughly 7 to 11 cycles. TCRdb used MiXCR to reprocess the 5' RACE reads, holding one entry per CDR3 protein. There are 550,000 to 750,000 distinct CDR3 sequences in the sample; approximately 21% occur only once, and about 3.6% lies in the top ten. The donors, aged about 6 to 100, were healthy Caucasians from Russia.

The rearrangement links TRBV28 to TRBJ1-6; no reliable D call. This TCR was sampled from a man between 65 and 79 years old in good health. Sequenced sample: blood. This CDR3 reads CASSLRPDYNSPLHF. As DNA, the CDR3 is TGTGCCAGCAGTTTACGGCCAGATTATAATTCACCCCTCCACTTT.